The 32 T cell receptor beta chains in this list originate from one sample, sequenced in a study of T cells in women clearing cervical HPV infection. The method was immunoSEQ multiplex PCR; TCRdb's version includes in-frame clones alone and lacks a portion of them. This sample's clone table lists about 28,000 clones. The sequenced sample consisted of blood buffy coat. These receptors all come from a woman between 18 and 69 years old with a cervical HPV16 infection that either progressed to CIN3+ or cleared (not recorded which).

Concerning this clone: From the germline J gene comes the end of the CDR3, since the read stops 3 residues before it. The chain uses TRBV19 and TRBJ2-4, with D uncertain. The germline CDR1 and CDR2 sequences are LNHDA and SQIVND (reference sequence). The CDR3 spans 16 residues. CDR3 DNA (partial): TGTGCCAGTAGTTCAACGGGTATCCAGCCGTTATATGGT. Translating it yields CASSSTGIQPLYG. The entire CDR3 reads CASSSTGIQPLYGQYF.

Remarks on this clone: The read is 3 residues too short to cover the CDR3 end, so that end is filled in from the germline J gene. The J gene is TRBJ2-5, the V gene TRBV7-2; D call uncertain. The CDR3 covers 11 residues. V was trimmed by 4 bases and J by 3 bases, leaving 3 bases between them. Germline loops: CDR1 SGHTA, CDR2 FQGNSA. CDR3 DNA, as far as it was read: TGTGCCAGCAGCTCCAAAGAGACC. Amino acids: CASSSKET. The CDR3 as a whole reads CASSSKETQYF.

As to this clone: The CDR3 end is not reached by the read, which stops 3 residues before it; the germline J gene fills it in. V and J are TRBV14 and TRBJ2-7; no definite D call. Germline CDR1 SGHDN, CDR2 FVKESK. The V end lost 2 bases, the J end lost 4 bases, and 3 bases lay between the germline ends. The CDR3 covers 11 residues. CDR3 in amino acids: CASSQYYEQYF. The CDR3 bases that were read are TGTGCCAGCAGCCAATATTACGAG.

The CDR3 protein is CASSFAGDTEAFF. The sequenced part of the CDR3 DNA is TGTGCCAGCAGCTTCGCCGGTGACACTGAA. The chain uses TRBV5-4 and TRBJ1-1, with no clear D. From the germline J gene comes the end of the CDR3, since the read stops 3 residues before it. With 2 bases removed from V and 3 bases from J, the gap between germline ends came to 8 bases. The CDR3 consists of 13 residues. Germline V CDR1 and CDR2: SGHNT, YYREEE (reference sequence).

As concerns this clone: The CDR3 extends 3 residues past the end of the read, so its final part is completed from the germline J gene. The rearrangement joins TRBV28 to TRBJ1-5; no firm D call. Between the trimmed V and J ends, which lost 6 bases and 0 bases, there was a span of 9 bases. The CDR3 contains 14 residues. CDR1 is MDHEN, CDR2 SYDVKM, per germline. The CDR3 bases that were read are TGTGCCAGCAGCCAGAGTTATAGCAATCAGCCC. This encodes CASSQSYSNQP. The whole CDR3 reads CASSQSYSNQPQHF.

In the case of this clone: The read halts 3 residues ahead of the CDR3 end, with the missing end drawn from the germline J gene. This sequence joins TRBV7-2 and TRBJ2-7, with a possible D match to TRBD2 (6 bases). Germline V CDR1 and CDR2: SGHTA, FQGNSA. The V gene lost 5 bases and the J gene lost 0 bases, with 14 bases spanning the gap. The length of the CDR3 is 15 residues. The covered CDR3 bases are TGTGCCAGCAGCCCCAGGGCTAGCGCCTCCTACGAG. This sequence encodes CASSPRASASYE. The CDR3 reads in full as CASSPRASASYEQYF.

Of note for this clone: Read data end 3 residues before the CDR3 end; the end is taken from the germline J gene. The V and J genes are TRBV19 and TRBJ2-7, with 16 nucleotides matching TRBD2. The CDR3 extends over 19 amino acids. Germline CDR1 LNHDA, CDR2 SQIVND (reference sequence). V dropped 5 bases and J dropped 2; count of bases not matched to a gene: 12. CDR3 DNA (partial): TGTGCCAGTAGTGTCTCCGGGACTAGCGGGGGGGCCGGGCCCTACGAG. Translated: CASSVSGTSGGAGPYE. In full, the CDR3 reads CASSVSGTSGGAGPYEQYF.

For this clone: The CDR3 goes on 3 residues after the read ends, and that part is filled in from the germline J gene. The V and J genes are TRBV24-1 and TRBJ2-7, with D possibly being TRBD1 (6 bases). V was clipped by 1 base and J by 1 base, with 16 bases between them. The germline CDR1 and CDR2 sequences are KGHDR and SFDVKD. The CDR3 is made up of 17 amino acids. The CDR3 spells CATSDFRVGGSSYEQYF. CDR3 DNA, as far as it was read: TGTGCCACCAGTGATTTTCGGGTAGGGGGTTCATCCTACGAG.

As regards this clone: The DNA ends 3 residues before the CDR3 does, and the rest of the CDR3 is filled in from the germline J gene. The chain links TRBV11-2 to TRBJ2-2; weak D call: TRBD1 (5 bases). The length of the CDR3 is 15 residues. The germline gives CDR1 SGHAT, CDR2 FQNNGV. V shed 2 bases and J shed 3 bases, with 10 bases lying between them. The sequenced CDR3 bases are TGTGCCAGCAGCTTACAGGGTCGGGACACCGGGGAG. It encodes CASSLQGRDTGE. The CDR3 as a whole reads CASSLQGRDTGELFF.

In regard to this clone: The read terminates 3 residues before the CDR3 end, so the remaining end is supplied by the germline J gene. V gene TRBV6-1 combines with J gene TRBJ2-4, with D maybe TRBD1 (6 bases). The CDR3 sequence is 13 residues long. Per the germline V gene, CDR1 is MNHNS and CDR2 is SASEGT. Incomplete CDR3 DNA: TGTGCCAGCAGTGAAGACAGGGAGTATGGT. Encoded protein: CASSEDREYG. The entire CDR3 sequence reads CASSEDREYGQYF.

Comments on this clone: The read gets to within 3 residues of the CDR3 end, and the germline J gene fills in the rest. The gene calls are TRBV7-2 and TRBJ1-2; a possible D gene is TRBD1 (6 bases). This CDR3 spans 15 amino acids. CDR1 SGHTA and CDR2 FQGNSA come from the germline V gene. The sequenced part of the CDR3 DNA is TGTGCCAGCAGCTTAGTAGCAGGACAGCCTTACGAC. Translating it yields CASSLVAGQPYD. The whole CDR3 protein reads CASSLVAGQPYDYTF.

The CDR3 reads CSARGAGLTDGYTF. Partial CDR3 DNA: TGCAGTGCTAGAGGGGCAGGGTTAACCGATGGC. The chain recombines TRBV20-1 with TRBJ1-2; D may be TRBD1 (5 bases). The CDR3 end falls 3 residues outside the read, so it is completed with the germline J gene. This CDR3 region has 14 residues. V gave up 1 base and J gave up 6 bases, with 15 bases separating them. Germline V CDR1 and CDR2: DFQATT, SNEGSKA (reference sequence).

The sequenced part of the CDR3 DNA is TGTGCCAGCAGCTTAGTACAGGGGAGGGGCGGGGAG. As protein: CASSLVQGRGGE. The full CDR3 protein is CASSLVQGRGGELFF. The chain recombines TRBV11-2 with TRBJ2-2; D possibly matches TRBD1 or TRBD2 (7 bases each). The read falls 3 residues short of the CDR3 end, and the missing part is taken from the germline J gene. The CDR3 length is 15 residues. Trimming removed 1 base at V and 7 bases at J, with 13 bases between. CDR1 SGHAT and CDR2 FQNNGV come from the germline V gene.

A word on this clone: Read sequence stops 3 residues before the CDR3 end, and the germline J gene provides the missing end. The chain couples TRBV20-1 to TRBJ2-5; 10 positions match TRBD2. The CDR3 has 13 residues. V lost 2 bases, J lost 4 bases, and 1 base stayed unmatched. Germline assignment: CDR1 DFQATT and CDR2 SNEGSKA (reference sequence). The CDR3 DNA, read in part, is TGCAGTGCTAGACTAGCGGGAGTAGAGACC. Translating gives CSARLAGVET. The full CDR3 protein reads CSARLAGVETQYF.

Concerning this clone itself: The read ends 3 residues shy of where the CDR3 ends; the end is completed using the germline J gene. Different DNA sequences within this sample yield the same CDR3. The gene calls are TRBV18 and TRBJ2-3; 15 bases agree with TRBD2. The CDR3 sequence is 18 residues long. Germline V lookup: CDR1 KGHSH, CDR2 LQKENI. The CDR3 bases that were read are TGTGCCAGCTCACCGGGCCGGACTAGCGGGAGGGGGGGGGAGACG. Translating it yields CASSPGRTSGRGGET. In full, the CDR3 is CASSPGRTSGRGGETQYF.

To note about this clone: Read data end 3 residues before the CDR3 end; the end is taken from the germline J gene. This sequence joins TRBV14 and TRBJ1-1; perhaps TRBD1 as D (6 bases). The CDR3 loop spans 13 amino acids. Germline CDR1 SGHDN, CDR2 FVKESK. Partial CDR3 DNA: TGTGCCAGCAGCCCCTATCGAGGGGGAGAA. Protein product: CASSPYRGGE. The full-length CDR3 reads as CASSPYRGGEAFF.

As to this clone: With the read ending 3 residues before the CDR3 end, the germline J gene is used to fill in that end. V usage is TRBV6-2 or TRBV6-3 and J usage is TRBJ1-2; the D is unclear. Germline CDR1 MNHEY, CDR2 SVGEGT. The CDR3 runs to 13 residues. The CDR3: CASSWTSGYDYTF. The CDR3 DNA, read in part, is TGTGCCAGCAGTTGGACTAGCGGCTACGAC.

As concerns this clone: The read comes to an end 3 residues before the CDR3 does, leaving the germline J gene to fill in the end. The gene calls are TRBV29-1 and TRBJ2-2, with 8 nucleotides matching TRBD1. The ends lost 6 bases at V and 4 bases at J; junction bases unmatched: 10. This CDR3 is built from 15 residues. The germline V gene has CDR1 SQVTM and CDR2 ANQGSEA. CDR3 DNA (partial): TGCAGCGTCCAAGAACAGGGGGAAATCACCGGGGAG. Protein: CSVQEQGEITGE. The entire CDR3 is CSVQEQGEITGELFF.

As concerns this clone: The read is 3 residues too short to cover the CDR3 end, so that end is filled in from the germline J gene. The rearrangement joins TRBV6-2 or TRBV6-3 to TRBJ2-2; 7 nucleotides agree with TRBD2. The trim removed 6 bases at V and 6 bases at J, leaving 10 bases unmatched. Germline CDR1 and CDR2: MNHEY and SVGEGT. This CDR3 is built from 15 residues. Partial CDR3 DNA: TGTGCCAGCAGATGGACTAGAATTAACGCCGGGGAG. As protein: CASRWTRINAGE. The whole CDR3 protein reads CASRWTRINAGELFF.

For this clone: The CDR3 is cut off 3 residues early in the read; its end comes from the germline J gene. V is TRBV30 and J is TRBJ1-1; TRBD1 matches 7 bases. Unmatched junction bases numbered 2, after V lost 3 bases and J lost 1 base. The CDR3 is 13 amino acids. CDR1 and CDR2 (germline): GTSNPN, SVGIG (reference sequence). CDR3 region: CAWSGQANTEAFF. CDR3 DNA, as far as it was read: TGTGCCTGGAGCGGACAGGCGAACACTGAA.

With respect to this clone: The DNA ends 3 residues before the CDR3 does, and the rest of the CDR3 is filled in from the germline J gene. The chain uses TRBV20-1 and TRBJ2-1, with D possibly being TRBD1 (6 bases). V was cut by 5 bases and J by 2 bases, with 13 bases left in between. The germline CDR1 and CDR2 sequences are DFQATT and SNEGSKA (reference sequence). This CDR3 contains 14 residues. The CDR3 loop is CSAPRQATYNEQFF. The sequenced part of the CDR3 DNA is TGCAGTGCTCCACGACAGGCCACCTACAATGAG.

Points on this clone: The CDR3 end is not reached by the read, which stops 3 residues before it; the germline J gene fills it in. The chain recombines TRBV19 with TRBJ1-5; 7 bases agree with TRBD1. V was pared by 5 bases and J by 6 bases, with 19 bases of the junction left unmatched. The CDR3 is 18 residues long. From germline, CDR1 is LNHDA and CDR2 SQIVND (reference sequence). The CDR3: CASSRGRGLLLHGQPQHF. The sequenced part of the CDR3 DNA is TGTGCCAGTAGTCGGGGCAGGGGGTTACTCCTTCACGGTCAGCCC.

As concerns this clone: The read terminates 3 residues before the CDR3 end, so the remaining end is supplied by the germline J gene. The rearrangement links TRBV19 to TRBJ2-3; 7 nucleotides line up with TRBD2. The junction had 7 bases not matched to a gene; V was cut back by 6 bases and J by 1 base. The CDR3 runs to 15 residues. CDR1 and CDR2 (germline): LNHDA, SQIVND (reference sequence). The sequenced part of the CDR3 DNA is TGTGCCAGTAGGGCGTCTAGCGGCCGCACAGATACG. Residues: CASRASSGRTDT. The complete CDR3 reads CASRASSGRTDTQYF. Looking up the rest from reference TRBV19 and TRBJ2-3 gives the full variable domain: DGGITQSPKYLFRKEGQNVTLSCEQNLNHDAMYWYRQDPGQGLRLIYYSQIVNDFQKGDIAEGYSVSREKKESFPLTVTSAQKNPTAFYLCASRASSGRTDTQYFGPGTRLTVL.

Concerning this clone itself: The read ends 3 residues before the CDR3 terminus; that terminus is restored from the germline J gene. The chain has TRBV20-1 and TRBJ2-5, with 8 bases matching TRBD2. Germline loops: CDR1 DFQATT, CDR2 SNEGSKA (reference sequence). The CDR3 spans 14 residues. V lost 4 bases and J lost 3; bases outside the gene matches: 7. CDR3 amino acids: CSAITRGAEETQYF. CDR3 bases read: TGCAGTGCTATCACGCGGGGGGCGGAAGAGACC.

As for this clone: Sequencing ends 3 residues short of the CDR3 end; the germline J gene provides the rest. The V gene is TRBV6-2 or TRBV6-3, the J gene TRBJ2-2; 10 nucleotides line up with TRBD2. Germline lookup yields CDR1 MNHEY and CDR2 SVGEGT. The CDR3 sequence is 15 residues long. The V gene end was trimmed by 3 bases and the J gene end by 4 bases; junction bases not matched to a gene: 2. The part of the CDR3 DNA that was read is TGTGCCAGCAGTTATAGCGGGGGGCCCACCGGGGAG. It codes for CASSYSGGPTGE. From start to end, the CDR3 is CASSYSGGPTGELFF.

Comment on this clone: The CDR3 end lies 3 residues beyond the end of the read and is filled in from the germline J gene. This rearrangement joins TRBV7-2 to TRBJ1-2, with D tentatively TRBD1 (6 bases). V lost 8 bases and J 2 bases, leaving 18 bases between the germline ends. This CDR3 region has 15 residues. Per germline, CDR1 SGHTA and CDR2 FQGNSA. The covered CDR3 bases are TGTGCCAGCTTGGACCGAACAGGGCTCAACTATGGC. Its protein is CASLDRTGLNYG. The entire CDR3 is CASLDRTGLNYGYTF.

Regarding this clone: Read data end 3 residues before the CDR3 end; the end is taken from the germline J gene. This chain connects TRBV12-3 or TRBV12-4 to TRBJ2-7, with a possible D match to TRBD1 (6 bases). This CDR3 has 16 amino acids. The V end lost 1 base, the J end lost 3 bases, and 16 bases lay between the germline ends. The CDR3 reads CASSLGNRVHGYEQYF. The CDR3 DNA, read in part, is TGTGCCAGCAGTTTAGGGAACAGGGTACATGGCTACGAG.

To note about this clone: The CDR3 extends 3 residues past the end of the read, so its final part is completed from the germline J gene. This chain joins TRBV19 and TRBJ2-3, with 7 bases identical to TRBD1. Germline values: CDR1 LNHDA, CDR2 SQIVND (reference sequence). V lost 2 bases and J lost 6; bases outside the gene matches: 5. CDR3 length equals 14 residues. The CDR3 is CASSIRGLVDTQYF. The covered CDR3 bases are TGTGCCAGTAGTATAAGGGGGCTGGTGGATACG.

Details on this clone: The read stops 3 residues short of the end of the CDR3; the missing end is completed from the germline J gene. The chain links TRBV20-1 to TRBJ2-2; 9 bases map to TRBD1. CDR3 size: 16 residues. The germline V gene encodes CDR1 DFQATT and CDR2 SNEGSKA (reference sequence). The CDR3 here is CSARGTGSATNEKLFF. The CDR3 DNA, read in part, is TGCAGTGCTAGGGGGACAGGGAGTGCGACTAATGAAAAG.

CDR3 amino acids: CAWSSQGKQPQYF. Incomplete CDR3 DNA: TGTGCCTGGAGTTCACAGGGTAAGCAGCCG. The chain links TRBV30 to TRBJ2-3, with a tentative D call TRBD1 (6 bases). The read ends 3 residues shy of where the CDR3 ends; the end is completed using the germline J gene. The germline CDR1 and CDR2 sequences are GTSNPN and SVGIG (reference sequence). The CDR3 is 13 residues long.

For this clone: Read coverage stops 3 residues before the CDR3 terminus; the germline J gene supplies the remainder. V gene TRBV29-1 combines with J gene TRBJ1-1; no definite D call. Trimming took off 6 bases at V and 4 bases at J, with 18 bases between the two ends. The germline V gene has CDR1 SQVTM and CDR2 ANQGSEA. The CDR3 length is 14 residues. The DNA read from the CDR3 is TGCAGCGTAGACGGGTCGGGGATGGCCACTGAA. Translating it yields CSVDGSGMATE. The full-length CDR3 reads as CSVDGSGMATEAFF.

Turning to this clone: The CDR3 is cut off 3 residues early in the read; its end comes from the germline J gene. The rearrangement links TRBV7-6 to TRBJ1-5; weak D call: TRBD1 (5 bases). Germline V gene sequence: CDR1 SGHVS, CDR2 FNYEAQ. The CDR3 totals 14 residues. The germline V and J ends were trimmed by 2 bases and 5 bases, with 10 bases remaining between them. CDR3 amino acids: CASSLTAGHQPQHF. The DNA read from the CDR3 is TGTGCCAGCAGCTTAACGGCAGGGCATCAGCCC.